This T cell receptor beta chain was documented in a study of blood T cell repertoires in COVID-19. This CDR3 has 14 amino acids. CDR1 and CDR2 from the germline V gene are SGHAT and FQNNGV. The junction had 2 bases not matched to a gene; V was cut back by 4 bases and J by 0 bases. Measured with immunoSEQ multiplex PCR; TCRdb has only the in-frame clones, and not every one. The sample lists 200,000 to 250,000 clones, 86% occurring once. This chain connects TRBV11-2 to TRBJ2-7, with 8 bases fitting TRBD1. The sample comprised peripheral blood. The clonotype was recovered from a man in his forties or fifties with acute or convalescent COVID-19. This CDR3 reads CASSWGQASYEQYF. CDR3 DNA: TGTGCCAGCAGCTGGGGACAGGCCTCCTACGAGCAGTACTTC.